This TCR beta chain appears in the sequencing data of a study of cytomegalovirus exposure and HLA in healthy donors (dated by TCRdb to about 2017). About the investigation overall: An earlier analysis of some 620 of the donors reported 276 Gb of sequence data and about 120 million unique TCR beta sequences obtained from some 170 million T cells. An early release covering just under 650 HLA-typed donors comprised about 290 gigabases of sequencing data and 65 million to 100 million unique TCR sequences. Of the 300 to 450 genotyped donors, 75% to 85% were placed in the genetic ancestry cluster associated with self-reported Caucasian donors. The study was designed to test whether signatures of past pathogen exposure could be identified by cataloging public T cell receptors. The study profiled the T cell repertoires of about 720 subjects by immunosequencing and related them to cytomegalovirus serostatus. Besides the first cohort of roughly 640 subjects, a separate validation cohort made up of roughly 130 different subjects was used. The study combined high-throughput TCR immunosequencing, statistical association of individual TCRs with disease status, and machine learning to predict cytomegalovirus infection status. To study patterns of TCR occurrence, a later analysis re-analyzed previously published TCR beta repertoires from several hundred donors and added high-resolution HLA genotyping. The later analysis used no new phenotypic data to find candidate immune exposures, relying instead on TCR beta sequences and their occurrence across donors. An earlier analysis of approximately 640 of the donors applied high-throughput TCR beta sequencing to assess whether each TCR beta V gene segment acted as functional or pseudogenic. Donor age, sex, ethnicity and CMV serostatus were collected together with the repertoire data. Genome-wide SNP genotypes for about three fifths of the roughly 700 donors were used in a later genetic analysis, which treated that subset as a discovery cohort. Every discovery cohort repertoire had been produced on one sequencing platform. Class I and class II HLA loci were covered by the typing at four-digit resolution. The number of donors typed differed by locus, with roughly 629-640 for A, B, C, DRB1 and DQB1, 522 for DQA1, approximately 580 for DPA1, and around 460 for DPB1. Four to six DR-DQ haplotypes were handled as single units for association and clustering, since linkage in the cohort was strong. Among around 400 genotyped donors of the cohort, an average of around 240,000 unique TCR beta nucleotide sequences were sequenced per donor, around 20% of them non-productive. Summary of the overall study and its limitations: Correlated functional status among segregating V segments might be attributable to linkage disequilibrium, but an unknown experimental factor could not be ruled out. An association between a missense DCLRE1C variant and V-gene and J-gene trimming of TCR beta chains was found in a later genetic analysis and replicated in an independent cohort. CMV serostatus was the only immune exposure information available for the cohort. A group of highly shared sequence variants was considered likely to be a technical artifact of the sequencing pipeline. Because counts were too low, about 18 rarely observed V segments, including chromosome 9 orphons, were excluded from the earlier analysis of fewer than 650 of the donors. Across donors, most TCR sequences were observed very rarely, whereas some public TCRs were present in many individuals. According to a later analysis, most CMV-associated TCR beta chains appeared to be HLA-restricted, and the HLA associations seemed to be driven largely by CMV exposure. A total of 150 or so TCR beta chains were listed by the study as associated with cytomegalovirus. A later analysis found that HLA-associated TCR beta chains were more clonally expanded and had lower generation probabilities than equally common non-associated chains. The cohort was sequenced for TCR beta chains only, and without alpha or paired-chain data the features that could be detected were limited. Compared with the approximately 700-donor mean, donors in an Asian-associated ancestry cluster had fewer N-insertions in productive TCRs, according to a later genetic analysis. Because HLA typing was unavailable for some donors at each locus, only the typed subset was used in association tests. In vitro tests confirmed that a few of the cytomegalovirus-associated TCR beta chains recognize cytomegalovirus antigens. A further reported finding was that TCR beta sequences accurately predicted the HLA-A and HLA-B alleles for most subjects in the first cohort. According to a later analysis, parvovirus B19, influenza, CMV and Epstein-Barr virus appeared linked to several top co-occurrence clusters. Specific HLA alleles were associated with roughly 17,000 TCR beta sequences at a false discovery rate of 0.05 in a later analysis. Roughly uniform sequencing depth across donors was assumed in presence/absence analyses, although this assumption may not hold. An earlier analysis of approximately 590 of the donors showed that most TCR beta V segments appeared in productive rearrangements either about 90% or about 30% of the time, which broadly matched IMGT annotations. In a later analysis, TCR association rates were found to vary across HLA loci, with the most associated TCRs seen for DRB1 alleles and the fewest for HLA-C alleles. Some IMGT-functional V segments, including TRBV6-2 and TRBV6-3, could not be told apart with the 87-base-pair reads, so those segments were excluded. The authors suggested that the approach could potentially be generalized to other disease states and immunological phenotypes. In both the original and validation cohorts, the classifier was reported to diagnose cytomegalovirus status with high specificity and sensitivity. Assigning TCR associations to individual alleles was difficult when HLA alleles, especially DR and DQ, strongly co-occurred.

The library was made by the immunoSEQ multiplex PCR assay. For the multiplex PCR, a mixture combining 60 forward primers for TCR Vbeta segments and 13 reverse primers for TCR Jbeta segments was used. Amplification of the CDR3 region of rearranged TCR beta genes was performed with a multiplex PCR assay on genomic DNA. On the Illumina HiSeq System, the amplified TCR beta libraries were sequenced as 87-base-pair reads. In the source study's methods: Across the 600 to 700 repertoires, a later analysis counted some 81 million unique TCR beta chains, some 11 million of which were shared by at least two donors. A nearest-neighbor algorithm error-corrected the raw reads and collapsed the reads into unique sequences, merging closely related sequences to remove PCR and sequencing errors. V, D and J gene segments were assigned by aligning CDR3 sequences to IMGT reference sequences. For a sequence to be retained, a match of at least six nucleotides to both a V gene segment and a J gene segment was required. Rearrangements were classified as productive when the CDR3 lacked stop codons and remained in frame with V and J, and all other rearrangements were classified as non-productive. CDR3 was defined according to IMGT convention as the region running from the second conserved V-encoded cysteine to the conserved J-encoded phenylalanine. The earlier analysis of approximately 590 of the donors excluded any sequence lacking an unambiguous match to a single V gene segment. An earlier analysis of a few hundred of the donors classified V segments as functional when productive rearrangements were above 56.7% and as segregating when the standard deviation between donors was above 5%. A statistical classification framework was developed to diagnose cytomegalovirus status using the catalog of TCR beta chain sequences. In a later analysis, TCR nucleotide sequences were compared against IMGT/GENE-DB human TR gene sequences so that V and J genes could be assigned. The TCRdist pipeline was used in a later analysis to assign CDR3 sequences and most-parsimonious VDJ recombination scenarios. In a later analysis, each TCR beta chain was defined by its CDR3 amino acid sequence together with its V-gene family, and reads without a unique V-gene family were excluded. To address suspected cross-contamination and a sequencing artifact, a later analysis removed 592 highly shared, low-generation-probability nucleotide sequences. In a later analysis, a clonal expansion index for each public chain was calculated from normalized within-repertoire ranks of inferred template counts. A later analysis computed generation probabilities with a VDJ recombination model fitted to out-of-frame rearrangements, and checked the results against IGoR. In a later analysis, hypergeometric tests were used to score TCR-TCR, TCR-HLA and TCR-CMV co-occurrence, with a repertoire-size bias correction applied to TCR pairs. False discovery rates were estimated in a later analysis by permuting HLA or CMV assignments 20 times. In a later analysis, co-occurring TCRs were grouped using DBSCAN, with TCRdist sequence similarity added in when clustering inside HLA-allele-positive subsets. Co-occurrence clustering excluded repertoires with fewer than 30,000 or more than 120,000 public chains, plus five with anomalous nucleotide sharing. The clones in this table, taken by TCRdb from immuneACCESS, are in-frame only. Not every clone is retained; where verified, under half of the shortfall comes from an unresolved V gene, and the cause of the rest is unknown. That table is the source of V, J and clone size, and D and trimming were worked out from the DNA. The sample table shows fewer than 200,000 clones, and approximately 90% are seen once. The ten most abundant clones make up approximately 0.98% of the sample.

The cohort consisted of hundreds of healthy bone marrow donors. Cohort members were all nominally healthy when sampled, although unrecorded immune exposures were likely present. The donor tested CMV seronegative and was one of the 352 seronegative cohort members. Each donor provided a peripheral blood sample, and peripheral blood mononuclear cells were used for TCR beta sequencing. Genomic DNA extraction from the blood cell samples was performed with the Qiagen DNeasy Blood Extraction Kit. For this clone: Its antigen is unknown. No much larger clone exists at a distance of one base, and base qualities are not known.

Measured from the cysteine to the phenylalanine, the CDR3 is 15 residues long. Only the CDR3 part of the read is kept: 45 bases, read in frame from the first base. The trim is 3 bases for V and 4 bases for J, with a gap of 13 bases between the germline ends. CDR1 and CDR2 were assigned from the germline V gene as SGDLS and YYNGEE. This sequence uses TRBV9 and TRBJ2-2; TRBD2 is perhaps the D gene, given 6 matching bases. The sequence derives from a boy aged 2 to 10 in good health and CMV-seronegative. The sequencing sample was made of PBMCs. The nucleotide sequence reads as follows: TGTGCCAGCAGCGGGGAAGCTAGCGCCACCGGGGAGCTGTTTTTT. Its product reads: CASSGEASATGELFF.